The rows below give T cell receptor beta chains drawn from one sample of a study of T cells after posttransplantation cyclophosphamide. Sequencing was performed with immunoSEQ multiplex PCR; in TCRdb, only in-frame clones are kept and a portion is missing. The repertoire includes approximately 11,000 clones, 80% to 95% of them detected once, and 3% to 4.5% sits in the top ten. The source material was PBMCs, sampled after allogeneic stem cell transplant with posttransplant cyclophosphamide. The receptor source for this set is a female patient aged 30 to 45 who received an allogeneic stem cell transplant from an unrelated donor, was CMV-positive, and had no GVHD. The graft donor may be the source of some T cells. The conserved cysteine and the conserved F or W are not part of the CDR3 here. A D gene is named only where the DNA matches it firmly. Size tells how often a clone was seen (once, few, many) or the class of an expanded clone, and some rows leave it out.

d_call | j_call | clone_size | v_call | cdr3_aa
TRBD2 | TRBJ2-2 | . | TRBV28 | ASSWRLAANTGELF
. | TRBJ2-3 | . | TRBV19 | ATAGGVGPDTQY
TRBD2 | TRBJ2-2 | . | TRBV5-6 | ASSLASGRGNTGELF
. | TRBJ1-3 | . | TRBV27 | ASSLSTSSGNTIY
. | TRBJ1-2 | . | TRBV6-5 | ASSYPRSSPFYGYT
TRBD2 | TRBJ2-7 | few | TRBV27 | ASSTRRDYSYEQY
TRBD1 | TRBJ2-1 | . | TRBV10-2 | ASSEFGTGLTYNEQF
TRBD2 | TRBJ2-1 | once | TRBV7-9 | ASSSSGGHYNEQF
. | TRBJ2-1 | once | TRBV6-1 | ASSEGGRASYNEQF
. | TRBJ1-1 | . | TRBV10-3 | AITEGGTEAF
. | TRBJ2-2 | few | TRBV2 | ASSEVRGNGELF
TRBD1 | TRBJ1-1 | . | TRBV14 | ASSLPGQGSRWVF
TRBD2 | TRBJ2-5 | . | TRBV18 | ASSHLGLAGDQY
. | TRBJ2-2 | . | TRBV29-1 | SGLGEGVAGELF
. | TRBJ2-7 | . | TRBV6-1 | ASSEAVTYEQY
TRBD2 | TRBJ2-3 | . | TRBV2 | AILAGIGRNTQY
TRBD2 | TRBJ2-7 | . | TRBV7-8 | ASSQGTSGYEQY
TRBD1 | TRBJ1-2 | . | TRBV4-2 | ASSQWTPGQGRGYT
TRBD2 | TRBJ2-1 | . | TRBV5-1 | ASSLEAGGEYEQF
. | TRBJ2-6 | . | TRBV5-4 | ASSLGRGASSGANVLT
TRBD1 | TRBJ2-4 | once | TRBV7-6 | ASSLGSPRGLAKNIQY
TRBD2 | TRBJ2-4 | . | TRBV5-1 | ASSWGTTKNIQY